These 8 T cell receptor beta chains were sequenced from one sample in a study of chemoradiotherapy in HPV16-positive cancers. The assay was immunoSEQ multiplex PCR, and TCRdb's table has in-frame clones only and misses some. The profile shows about 14,000 clones, under 95% of them singletons. The sample in question was blood, obtained from a patient who underwent chemoradiotherapy. These receptors were taken from a human donor with HPV-associated anogenital cancer.

The rearrangement joins TRBV7-8 to TRBJ2-1, with D possibly matching TRBD1 (7 bases). This CDR3 spans 16 amino acids. Looked up from germline, CDR1 is SGHVS and CDR2 is FQNEAQ. V was pared by 5 bases and J by 4 bases, with 18 bases between. CDR3 sequence: CASSPVRDSLYNEQFF. In DNA form, the CDR3 reads TGTGCCAGCAGCCCAGTGCGGGACAGCCTTTACAATGAGCAGTTCTTC.

The rearrangement joins TRBV11-3 to TRBJ2-2; 7 bases match TRBD1. Unmatched junction bases numbered 4, after V lost 5 bases and J lost 1 base. Looked up from germline, CDR1 is SGHNT and CDR2 is YENEEA. The CDR3 is made up of 15 amino acids. The CDR3 DNA is TGTGCCAGCAGCGGTCGGACAGGGAACACCGGGGAGCTGTTTTTT. Translation gives CASSGRTGNTGELFF.

The rearrangement uses TRBV14 and TRBJ2-1, with D perhaps matching TRBD2 (5 bases). Trimming cost V 1 base and J 3 bases, with 7 bases left between them. CDR3 size: 14 residues. Germline lookup yields CDR1 SGHDN and CDR2 FVKESK. CDR3 amino acids: CASSQGGDYNEQFF. The CDR3 DNA reads TGTGCCAGCAGCCAAGGGGGAGACTACAATGAGCAGTTCTTC.

Relative to its sample, this clone is medium-sized. This sequence joins TRBV5-8 and TRBJ1-2; D is unclear. Germline V gene sequence: CDR1 SGHTS, CDR2 YDEGEE. The CDR3 runs to 15 residues. Deletions cut 4 bases from V and 7 bases from J, with 20 bases between. Written as DNA, the CDR3 is TGTGCCAGCAGCACTGATAACCCGACGGGGAGTGGCTACACCTTC. This gives the protein CASSTDNPTGSGYTF. The whole variable domain, filled in from reference TRBV5-8 and TRBJ1-2, reads EAGVTQSPTHLIKTRGQQATLRCSPISGHTSVYWYQQALGLGLQFLLWYDEGEERNRGNFPPRFSGRQFPNYSSELNVNALELEDSALYLCASSTDNPTGSGYTFGSGTRLTVV.

CDR3 in amino acids: CASTYQGGLSEAFF. CDR3 sequence (DNA): TGTGCCAGCACCTACCAAGGAGGGCTTAGTGAAGCTTTCTTT. The J gene is TRBJ1-1, the V gene TRBV11-2, with D hard to call. V was cut by 7 bases and J by 7 bases, with 19 bases left in between. Looked up from germline, CDR1 is SGHAT and CDR2 is FQNNGV. The CDR3 is 14 amino acids.

This chain uses TRBV20-1 with TRBJ1-2; no firm D call. This CDR3 is 8 amino acids long. With 7 bases removed from V and 8 bases from J, the gap between germline ends came to 5 bases. Germline V CDR1 and CDR2: DFQATT, SNEGSKA (reference sequence). CDR3 coding DNA: TGCAGTGTCGACGGCTACACCTTC. This gives the protein CSVDGYTF.

V and J are TRBV5-1 and TRBJ2-3, with TRBD2 matching 15 bases. V gave up 4 bases and J gave up 5 bases; unmatched junction bases: 2. This CDR3 is 15 amino acids long. Germline loops: CDR1 SGHRS, CDR2 YFSETQ. This CDR3 reads CASSLGLAGGDTQYF. Here the CDR3 DNA reads TGCGCCAGCAGCCTGGGACTAGCGGGGGGAGATACGCAGTATTTT.

CDR3: CSVLKENTEAFF. CDR3 DNA sequence: TGCAGCGTTCTAAAGGAGAACACTGAAGCTTTCTTT. The chain combines TRBV29-1 with TRBJ1-1, with D hard to call. Germline assignment: CDR1 SQVTM and CDR2 ANQGSEA. V lost 5 bases and J lost 1, with 8 bases in between. This CDR3 has 12 residues.